A single sample is the source of the 28 T cell receptor beta chains below, sequenced in a study of graft-versus-host responses after intestinal transplantation. The antigens these receptors bind are not known. The repertoire was sequenced with immunoSEQ multiplex PCR; TCRdb's copy has only in-frame clones and lacks some. Of about 88,000 clones in the sample, roughly 89% were seen once. Sequencing used unstimulated CD4+ T cells sorted from spleen or lymph node cells, obtained before intestinal transplant. The receptors here all came from a human donor who received an intestinal transplant.

This sequence joins TRBV27 and TRBJ2-7; D might be TRBD2 (5 bases). The V end was cut by 7 bases, the J end by 5 bases, with 21 bases between. Germline V gives CDR1 MNHEY, CDR2 SMNVEV (reference sequence). This CDR3 comprises 15 residues. CDR3 bases: TGTGCCAGCACTCCCCGACATAGCGTTCATCACGAGCAGTACTTC. Residues: CASTPRHSVHHEQYF.

The chain is built from TRBV18 and TRBJ2-7; D uncertain. This CDR3 has 12 amino acids. Looked up from germline, CDR1 is KGHSH and CDR2 is LQKENI. V dropped 3 bases and J dropped 4 bases, with 7 bases sitting between them. The CDR3 sequence: CASSPGVYEQYF. Here the CDR3 DNA reads TGTGCCAGCTCACCGGGTGTTTACGAGCAGTACTTC.

This chain uses TRBV29-1 with TRBJ2-7; TRBD2 agrees at 16 bases. In germline, CDR1 is SQVTM, CDR2 ANQGSEA. V shed 2 bases, J shed 7 bases, and the junction held 11 bases outside the gene matches. This CDR3 region has 17 residues. For the CDR3, the DNA is TGCAGCGTTGAACTGGGGACTAGCGGGAGGGCCCGCGAAGAGCAGTACTTC. This sequence encodes CSVELGTSGRAREEQYF.

The V gene is TRBV30, the J gene TRBJ2-1; D gene ambiguous. The V end was cut by 5 bases, the J end by 7 bases, with 12 bases between. CDR1 is GTSNPN and CDR2 is SVGIG in the germline V gene (reference sequence). The CDR3 sequence is 12 residues long. Here the CDR3 reads CAWEQSRNEQFF. Written as DNA, the CDR3 is TGTGCCTGGGAACAAAGTAGAAATGAGCAGTTCTTC.

The chain couples TRBV5-1 to TRBJ2-4, with 10 positions matching TRBD1. Trimming took 4 bases from V and 2 from J; bases not matched to a gene: 6. The CDR3 runs 16 residues. Per the germline V gene, CDR1 is SGHRS and CDR2 is YFSETQ. The CDR3 DNA is TGCGCCAGCAGCGCGGGACAGGGGTGGACCAAAAACATTCAGTACTTC. It translates to CASSAGQGWTKNIQYF.

This chain links TRBV28 with TRBJ1-1; D not resolved. The CDR3 contains 12 residues. V lost 1 base to trimming and J lost 3 bases, with 3 bases between them. Germline CDR1 reads MDHEN; CDR2 reads SYDVKM. The CDR3 DNA is TGTGCCAGCAGTTTATATCACACTGAAGCTTTCTTT. This sequence encodes CASSLYHTEAFF.

The chain couples TRBV30 to TRBJ2-7; 7 nucleotides match TRBD1. V was clipped by 0 bases and J by 3 bases; unmatched bases: 5. Germline V gives CDR1 GTSNPN, CDR2 SVGIG (reference sequence). The CDR3 length is 14 residues. The CDR3 spells CAWSVGTEIYEQYF. CDR3 nucleotide sequence: TGTGCCTGGAGTGTCGGGACAGAAATCTACGAGCAGTACTTC. Full variable domain (remainder filled in from reference TRBV30 and TRBJ2-7): SQTIHQWPATLVQPVGSPLSLECTVEGTSNPNLYWYRQAAGRGLQLLFYSVGIGQISSEVPQNLSASRPQDRQFILSSKKLLLSDSGFYLCAWSVGTEIYEQYFGPGTRLTVT.

V and J are TRBV28 and TRBJ2-7, with a possible D match to TRBD2 (6 bases). V was trimmed by 4 bases and J by 4 bases, leaving 17 bases between them. The CDR3 runs to 15 residues. Germline CDR1 reads MDHEN; CDR2 reads SYDVKM. For the CDR3, the DNA is TGTGCCAGCAGTTCCCCTCCAACGGGAGTGTACGAGCAGTACTTC. Protein: CASSSPPTGVYEQYF.

CDR3 protein: CASSTGQAETQYF. The CDR3 DNA follows: TGTGCCAGCAGTACAGGGCAGGCAGAGACCCAGTACTTC. V and J are TRBV25-1 and TRBJ2-5; a possible D gene is TRBD1 (6 bases). Trimming cost V 5 bases and J 4 bases, with 11 bases left between them. Germline CDR1 and CDR2: MGHDK and SYGVNS. CDR3 length equals 13 residues.

The genes are TRBV19 and TRBJ2-7, with 11 bases aligning to TRBD2. V lost 5 bases to trimming and J lost 2 bases; unmatched junction nucleotides: 2. This CDR3 is built from 14 residues. CDR1 is LNHDA, CDR2 SQIVND, per germline (reference sequence). CDR3 loop: CASSPGLAAYEQYF. The CDR3 DNA reads TGTGCCAGTAGTCCGGGACTAGCGGCCTACGAGCAGTACTTC.

The chain employs TRBV7-9 and TRBJ2-1, with 7 bases matching TRBD2. The CDR3 has 16 residues. J was trimmed by 12 bases and V by 1 base; bases with no gene match: 15. The germline V gene encodes CDR1 SEHNR and CDR2 FQNEAQ (reference sequence). The DNA of the CDR3 is TGTGCCAGCAGCTTAGTGGTGATGGGCGGGAGAACCTGGCAGTTCTTC. It translates to CASSLVVMGGRTWQFF.

This clone appeared a few times. The chain employs TRBV10-3 and TRBJ1-4; no clear D gene. The germline V gene has CDR1 ENHRY and CDR2 SYGVKD. Trimming took 6 bases from V and 7 from J, leaving 21 bases between them. The CDR3 contains 16 residues. The CDR3 loop reads CAISAQSAAPVEKLFF. For the CDR3, the DNA is TGTGCCATCAGCGCGCAGTCGGCAGCGCCCGTTGAAAAACTGTTTTTT.

The chain recombines TRBV5-4 with TRBJ1-1; D is ambiguous. Germline CDR1 reads SGHNT; CDR2 reads YYREEE (reference sequence). Trimming removed 2 bases from V and 0 bases from J, with 8 bases in between. This CDR3 spans 14 amino acids. The CDR3 protein is CASSFDRLNTEAFF. The DNA for the CDR3 is TGTGCCAGCAGCTTCGATAGGCTGAACACTGAAGCTTTCTTT. The full variable domain, completed using reference TRBV5-4 and TRBJ1-1, is ETGVTQSPTHLIKTRGQQVTLRCSSQSGHNTVSWYQQALGQGPQFIFQYYREEENGRGNFPPRFSGLQFPNYSSELNVNALELDDSALYLCASSFDRLNTEAFFGQGTRLTVV.

This chain links TRBV27 with TRBJ2-3, with 12 bases identical to TRBD2. Germline assignment: CDR1 MNHEY and CDR2 SMNVEV (reference sequence). The ends lost 5 bases at V and 0 bases at J; junction bases unmatched: 9. The CDR3 consists of 18 residues. As DNA, the CDR3 is TGTGCCAGCAGTATACCTCCCGGGACTAGCGGGAGCACAGATACGCAGTATTTT. Translated: CASSIPPGTSGSTDTQYF.

The chain employs TRBV5-5 and TRBJ1-2, with 7 bases that match TRBD1. The CDR3 length is 16 residues. Germline V lookup: CDR1 SGHKS, CDR2 YYEKEE (reference sequence). The V segment lost 9 bases and the J segment 0 bases; nucleotides outside the gene matches: 14. In DNA, the CDR3 is TGTGCCACTACATACAGATCCGGGACAGCTAACTATGGCTACACCTTC. This sequence encodes CATTYRSGTANYGYTF.

The rearrangement joins TRBV20-1 to TRBJ1-6; the D gene is possibly TRBD1 (5 bases). Trimming took off 4 bases at V and 16 bases at J, with 14 bases between the two ends. The CDR3 has 11 amino acids. The V gene's germline CDR1 is DFQATT and CDR2 SNEGSKA (reference sequence). The CDR3 coding sequence is TGCAGTGCTAAAAGAGCCGACAGTCTCCACTTT. Translating gives CSAKRADSLHF.

This clone has just a few counts. V usage is TRBV28 and J usage is TRBJ1-4; 8 positions match TRBD1. This CDR3 region has 14 residues. With V trimmed by 5 bases and J by 8 bases, 7 bases remained unmatched. Germline V gene lookup returns CDR1 MDHEN and CDR2 SYDVKM. CDR3: CASSAGQAGEKLFF. In nucleotides, the CDR3 is TGTGCCAGCAGTGCGGGACAGGCAGGCGAAAAACTGTTTTTT.

The rearrangement joins TRBV10-3 to TRBJ2-3; D is perhaps TRBD1 or TRBD2 (5 bases each). Trimming cost V 4 bases and J 1 base, with 12 bases left between them. The germline V gene encodes CDR1 ENHRY and CDR2 SYGVKD. The CDR3 totals 15 residues. The CDR3 DNA sequence: TGTGCCATCAGTGGTGGGGGATCGGGCACAGATACGCAGTATTTT. The encoded protein is CAISGGGSGTDTQYF.

The chain has TRBV19 and TRBJ2-5, with D possibly matching TRBD2 (6 bases). CDR3 length: 15 amino acids. The V end lost 3 bases, the J end lost 5 bases, and 16 bases lay between the germline ends. Germline V gene data show CDR1 as LNHDA and CDR2 as SQIVND (reference sequence). The CDR3 region has the DNA TGTGCCAGTAGTATGCAGTCCCAGGCGGGGGAGACCCAGTACTTC. The encoded protein is CASSMQSQAGETQYF.

This chain connects TRBV19 to TRBJ2-1; D is unresolved. Deletions cut 8 bases from V and 2 bases from J, with 19 bases between. CDR1 is LNHDA, CDR2 SQIVND, per germline (reference sequence). This CDR3 is built from 16 residues. CDR3 nucleotide sequence: TGTGCCAGTGGTTTATCAGGCGGAGTGGCCTACAATGAGCAGTTCTTC. It encodes CASGLSGGVAYNEQFF.

The chain has TRBV27 and TRBJ2-1, with 9 positions matching TRBD2. This CDR3 has 15 amino acids. The germline V gene has CDR1 MNHEY and CDR2 SMNVEV (reference sequence). Unmatched junction bases numbered 7, after V lost 4 bases and J lost 6 bases. Written as DNA, the CDR3 is TGTGCCAGCAGTTCATTAGCGGGAGTTCCCAATGAGCAGTTCTTC. This sequence encodes CASSSLAGVPNEQFF.

This chain links TRBV28 with TRBJ1-2; 9 positions match TRBD1. The V gene end was trimmed by 2 bases and the J gene end by 3 bases; junction bases not matched to a gene: 28. The V gene's germline CDR1 is MDHEN and CDR2 SYDVKM. This CDR3 region has 23 residues. Written as DNA, the CDR3 is TGTGCCAGCAGTTTAATGGGTGTTATTGGGACAGGGATGGATGGAGATGTAGACTATGGCTACACCTTC. Amino acids: CASSLMGVIGTGMDGDVDYGYTF.

The rearrangement links TRBV29-1 to TRBJ2-7; the D is unclear. V was cut by 4 bases and J by 0 bases, with 10 bases left in between. Germline lookup yields CDR1 SQVTM and CDR2 ANQGSEA. This CDR3 contains 13 residues. Written as DNA, the CDR3 is TGCAGCGTTGTTGCGGAAGGCTCCTACGAGCAGTACTTC. This translates into CSVVAEGSYEQYF.

V and J are TRBV11-2 and TRBJ1-2, with unresolved D. There are 15 residues in the CDR3. The V end lost 0 bases, the J end lost 3 bases, and 11 bases lay between the germline ends. Germline V CDR1 and CDR2: SGHAT, FQNNGV. CDR3 sequence reads: CASSLDSPSYYGYTF. In nucleotides, the CDR3 is TGTGCCAGCAGCTTAGATTCACCATCTTACTATGGCTACACCTTC.

CDR3 amino acids: CASSVGTGSGNTIYF. CDR3 nucleotide sequence: TGTGCCAGCAGCGTAGGAACAGGGTCTGGAAACACCATATATTTT. The chain joins TRBV9 to TRBJ1-3; D might be TRBD1 (6 bases). Germline CDR1 is SGDLS and CDR2 is YYNGEE. The CDR3 extends over 15 amino acids. V was shortened by 0 bases and J by 1 base, with 8 bases between the two germline ends. Full variable domain (rest looked up from reference TRBV9 and TRBJ1-3): DSGVTQTPKHLITATGQRVTLRCSPRSGDLSVYWYQQSLDQGLQFLIQYYNGEERAKGNILERFSAQQFPDLHSELNLSSLELGDSALYFCASSVGTGSGNTIYFGEGSWLTVV.

This clone was recorded only once. This chain uses TRBV6-5 with TRBJ2-7; tentatively, D is TRBD1 (6 bases). The CDR3 sequence is 12 residues long. Germline V gene data show CDR1 as MNHEY and CDR2 as SVGAGI. V was cut by 6 bases and J by 3 bases, with 9 bases left in between. Written as DNA, the CDR3 is TGTGCCAGCAGCCTACAGGGCTACGAGCAGTACTTC. The encoded protein is CASSLQGYEQYF.

This rearrangement joins TRBV5-6 to TRBJ2-7; D is perhaps TRBD2 (6 bases). The CDR3 is made up of 15 amino acids. The ends were cut back, 3 bases at V and 3 bases at J, with 16 bases in the middle. Germline V gives CDR1 SGHDT, CDR2 YYEEEE. The CDR3 nucleotides are TGTGCCAGCAGCTCACCTGGGGACTCACTCTACGAGCAGTACTTC. Translating gives CASSSPGDSLYEQYF.

The chain combines TRBV11-2 with TRBJ2-1; D gene unclear. Trimming stripped 2 bases from V and 2 bases from J, with 10 bases between. CDR3 length: 15 residues. Germline V CDR1 and CDR2: SGHAT, FQNNGV. The CDR3 DNA sequence: TGTGCCAGCAGCTTAATGGCCGTTGCCTACAATGAGCAGTTCTTC. Protein: CASSLMAVAYNEQFF.